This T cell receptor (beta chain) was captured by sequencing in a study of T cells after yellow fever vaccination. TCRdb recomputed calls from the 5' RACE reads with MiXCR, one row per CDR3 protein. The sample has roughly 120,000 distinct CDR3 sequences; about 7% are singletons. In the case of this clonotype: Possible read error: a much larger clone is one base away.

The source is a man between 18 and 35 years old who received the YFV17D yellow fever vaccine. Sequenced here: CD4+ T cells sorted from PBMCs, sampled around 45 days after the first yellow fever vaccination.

The CDR3 bases are TGTGCCAGCTCACCTAGCGGGGGGTCATCTTGGGATACGCAGTATTTT. This sequence encodes CASSPSGGSSWDTQYF. V is TRBV18 and J is TRBJ2-3; 10 bases are a match to TRBD2. V dropped 3 bases and J dropped 6; count of bases not matched to a gene: 9. The CDR3 length is 16 residues. The germline gives CDR1 KGHSH, CDR2 LQKENI.